A single sample is the source of the 22 T cell receptor beta chains below, sequenced in a study of a mutant IDH1 vaccine in newly diagnosed glioma. Their specific antigens are unknown. TCRdb's copy holds only in-frame clones and misses some; the assay was immunoSEQ multiplex PCR. The sample lists just over 65,000 clones, approximately 87% occurring once. This sample's time point: week 23, last vaccination. Each dose of the vaccine consisted of 300 ug of mutant IDH1 20-mer peptide, with topical imiquimod. Specimen: PBMCs, collected from a glioma patient whose treatment included an IDH1 peptide vaccine. The receptors come from a man between 18 and 35 years old with glioma.

The V gene is TRBV19, the J gene TRBJ1-2; a possible D gene is TRBD1 (6 bases). The V and J ends lost 4 bases and 3 bases respectively, with 12 bases between them. The CDR3 totals 14 residues. The V gene's germline CDR1 is LNHDA and CDR2 SQIVND (reference sequence). The CDR3 DNA reads TGTGCCAGTAGTACTGGACAGAAATACTATGGCTACACCTTC. Translation: CASSTGQKYYGYTF.

This clone was counted only a few times. The CDR3 nucleotides read TGTGCCACCAGCGGACTAAATCAGCCCCAGCATTTT. Translating it yields CATSGLNQPQHF. This rearrangement joins TRBV15 to TRBJ1-5; D not certain. The germline gives CDR1 LNHNV, CDR2 YYDKDF (reference sequence). The germline V and J ends were trimmed by 5 bases and 4 bases, with 6 bases remaining between them. The CDR3 runs 12 residues.

The chain has TRBV6-5 and TRBJ2-1, with TRBD1 as a possible D gene (5 bases). V lost 6 bases to trimming and J lost 5 bases, with 11 bases between them. The CDR3 sequence is 13 residues long. In germline, CDR1 is MNHEY, CDR2 SVGAGI. CDR3 sequence (DNA): TGTGCCAGCAGAACGACAGTAAACAATGAGCAGTTCTTC. Protein: CASRTTVNNEQFF.

The CDR3: CASSGGRGETQYF. The CDR3 nucleotides are TGTGCCAGCAGTGGCGGGAGGGGAGAGACCCAGTACTTC. The genes are TRBV2 and TRBJ2-5; TRBD2 matches 9 bases. From germline, CDR1 is SNHLY and CDR2 FYNNEI. This CDR3 contains 13 residues. V lost 4 bases and J lost 4; bases outside the gene matches: 1.

This clone turned up a few times. The chain has TRBV18 and TRBJ2-3; D is uncertain. Germline CDR1 reads KGHSH; CDR2 reads LQKENI. V was shortened by 4 bases and J by 0 bases, with 11 bases between the two germline ends. The CDR3 loop spans 15 amino acids. DNA for the CDR3: TGTGCCAGCTCACAGCCCGGTCCTAGCACAGATACGCAGTATTTT. Its translation: CASSQPGPSTDTQYF.

The table lists this clone with a count of one. The chain carries TRBV28 and TRBJ1-2; D uncertain. The CDR3 runs to 12 residues. CDR1 and CDR2 from the germline V gene are MDHEN and SYDVKM. Trimming pared 2 bases from V and 1 base from J, leaving 2 bases between. CDR3 sequence: CASSLVNYGYTF. CDR3 nucleotide sequence: TGTGCCAGCAGTTTAGTTAACTATGGCTACACCTTC.

The chain joins TRBV5-1 to TRBJ2-4, with D maybe TRBD1 (6 bases). The germline CDR1 and CDR2 sequences are SGHRS and YFSETQ. The CDR3 covers 16 residues. V lost 2 bases to trimming and J lost 0 bases, with 12 bases between them. This CDR3 reads CASSFSTGVAKNIQYF. The CDR3 DNA reads TGCGCCAGCAGCTTTTCGACAGGAGTAGCCAAAAACATTCAGTACTTC.

The chain recombines TRBV7-9 with TRBJ1-1; 9 bases agree with TRBD1. The length of the CDR3 is 14 residues. V shed 3 bases and J 5 bases; nucleotides not matched to a gene: 4. Germline CDR1 reads SEHNR; CDR2 reads FQNEAQ (reference sequence). CDR3 region: CASSLGTGWTEAFF. The DNA for the CDR3 is TGTGCCAGCAGCTTGGGGACAGGGTGGACTGAAGCTTTCTTT.

The DNA for the CDR3 is TGTGCCAGCAGTTCTACAGGGGGTGGAGGCTACACCTTC. Amino acid sequence: CASSSTGGGGYTF. This chain uses TRBV6-5 with TRBJ1-2; TRBD1 aligns across 8 bases. V trimming: 4 bases; J trimming: 8 bases; junction bases outside the gene matches: 6. Per germline, CDR1 MNHEY and CDR2 SVGAGI. The CDR3 has 13 amino acids.

V and J are TRBV9 and TRBJ2-2, with D hard to call. V gave up 4 bases and J gave up 6 bases, with 7 bases separating them. This CDR3 is built from 12 residues. Per germline, CDR1 SGDLS and CDR2 YYNGEE. The CDR3 here is CASSLHPGELFF. The CDR3 nucleotides read TGTGCCAGCAGCCTCCACCCCGGGGAGCTGTTTTTT.

This chain uses TRBV7-6 with TRBJ2-3; the D is unclear. The length of the CDR3 is 12 residues. V lost 3 bases to trimming and J lost 4 bases, with 5 bases between them. The germline gives CDR1 SGHVS, CDR2 FNYEAQ. CDR3 in amino acids: CASSFLADTQYF. The CDR3 DNA is TGTGCCAGCAGCTTCCTAGCAGATACGCAGTATTTT.

The J gene is TRBJ2-7, the V gene TRBV4-1, with 11 positions matching TRBD1. The CDR3 consists of 15 residues. Germline assignment: CDR1 MGHRA and CDR2 YSYEKL. J gave up 3 bases and V 4 bases, and 5 bases lay outside the gene matches. CDR3 loop: CASSLTGTGGYEQYF. CDR3 DNA sequence: TGCGCCAGCAGCCTAACCGGGACAGGGGGCTACGAGCAGTACTTC.

The chain combines TRBV7-2 with TRBJ1-5, with 7 bases fitting TRBD1. The germline gives CDR1 SGHTA, CDR2 FQGNSA. This CDR3 has 14 amino acids. Trimming at V came to 5 bases and at J to 3 bases, leaving 4 bases not matched to a gene. The CDR3 DNA follows: TGTGCCAGCAGCCTCGGGACAGTCAATCAGCCCCAGCATTTT. It encodes CASSLGTVNQPQHF.

Only a few counts were recorded for this clone. CDR3 protein: CASTDGSPLEAFF. CDR3 in DNA: TGTGCCAGCACCGATGGATCCCCCCTCGAAGCTTTCTTT. V and J are TRBV2 and TRBJ1-1; D is uncertain. The CDR3 covers 13 residues. CDR1 and CDR2 from the germline V gene are SNHLY and FYNNEI. The V end lost 7 bases, the J end lost 8 bases, and 17 bases lay between the germline ends.

The CDR3 DNA follows: TGTGCCAGCTCCCCAGGGGCCGGGGAGCTGTTTTTT. Its protein is CASSPGAGELFF. The chain uses TRBV18 and TRBJ2-2; weak D call: TRBD1 (6 bases). Trimming took off 6 bases at V and 6 bases at J, with 8 bases between the two ends. The CDR3 sequence is 12 residues long. The germline V gene encodes CDR1 KGHSH and CDR2 LQKENI.

V gene TRBV5-1 combines with J gene TRBJ2-7, with D unresolved. V lost 3 bases to trimming and J lost 2 bases, with 15 bases between them. The CDR3 covers 15 residues. CDR1 is SGHRS and CDR2 is YFSETQ in the germline V gene. The CDR3 nucleotides are TGCGCCAGCAGCTCCCACCAAGGACGGGCCTACGAGCAGTACTTC. Translation: CASSSHQGRAYEQYF.

J is TRBJ1-1 and V is TRBV28; D is unresolved. The CDR3 is 13 amino acids. Germline CDR1 reads MDHEN; CDR2 reads SYDVKM. V lost 2 bases and J 6 bases, leaving 10 bases between the germline ends. The CDR3 reads CASSLPWGPEAFF. In nucleotides, the CDR3 is TGTGCCAGCAGTTTACCGTGGGGTCCTGAAGCTTTCTTT.

The CDR3 is CASSLSKTERYEQYF. CDR3 nucleotide sequence: TGTGCCAGCAGCCTCTCCAAGACAGAGAGATACGAGCAGTACTTC. The chain joins TRBV4-2 to TRBJ2-7; TRBD1 is a possible D gene (5 bases). Trimming removed 4 bases at V and 4 bases at J, with 17 bases between. CDR1 and CDR2 from the germline V gene are LGHNA and YNFKEQ. The CDR3 loop spans 15 amino acids.

This chain connects TRBV5-5 to TRBJ1-3, with D hard to call. Germline V gives CDR1 SGHKS, CDR2 YYEKEE (reference sequence). Trimming stripped 0 bases from V and 0 bases from J, with 13 bases between. The CDR3 spans 17 residues. The CDR3 here is CASSLGGQRTSGNTIYF. CDR3 DNA sequence: TGTGCCAGCAGCTTGGGTGGCCAGCGAACCTCTGGAAACACCATATATTTT. Supplemented by reference TRBV5-5 and TRBJ1-3, the full variable domain reads DAGVTQSPTHLIKTRGQQVTLRCSPISGHKSVSWYQQVLGQGPQFIFQYYEKEERGRGNFPDRFSARQFPNYSSELNVNALLLGDSALYLCASSLGGQRTSGNTIYFGEGSWLTVV.

This chain connects TRBV19 to TRBJ1-1; D is perhaps TRBD1 (6 bases). V was clipped by 3 bases and J by 0 bases, with 17 bases between them. This CDR3 contains 17 residues. The germline V gene has CDR1 LNHDA and CDR2 SQIVND (reference sequence). As DNA, the CDR3 is TGTGCCAGTAGTATGGTAGGTGCGGGGGCCCTGAACACTGAAGCTTTCTTT. Protein: CASSMVGAGALNTEAFF.

The rearrangement uses TRBV28 and TRBJ1-2; TRBD1 is a possible D gene (5 bases). The CDR3 is 12 residues long. The V end lost 8 bases, the J end lost 2 bases, and 9 bases lay between the germline ends. Germline lookup yields CDR1 MDHEN and CDR2 SYDVKM. CDR3 amino acids: CASGDLNYGYTF. The CDR3 DNA reads as TGTGCCAGCGGGGACTTAAACTATGGCTACACCTTC.

The chain recombines TRBV30 with TRBJ1-1; a possible D gene is TRBD1 (5 bases). Trimming pared 3 bases from V and 0 bases from J, leaving 8 bases between. This CDR3 comprises 13 residues. Germline CDR1 GTSNPN, CDR2 SVGIG (reference sequence). In nucleotides, the CDR3 is TGTGCCTGGAGCAGGGACTTGAACACTGAAGCTTTCTTT. Translation: CAWSRDLNTEAFF.